This T cell receptor beta chain was recovered during a study of blood T cell repertoires in COVID-19. The CDR3 runs to 17 residues. Germline CDR1 and CDR2: SGHRS and YFSETQ. The ends lost 4 bases at V and 7 bases at J; junction bases unmatched: 10. The method was immunoSEQ multiplex PCR; TCRdb's version includes in-frame clones alone and lacks a portion of them. The sample has some 220,000 clones; approximately 80% are singletons. The count of this clone is one. This clonotype originated in a human donor in a cohort sampled during active COVID-19. The chain joins TRBV5-1 to TRBJ2-2, with 13 bases lining up with TRBD2. Sample: peripheral blood. CDR3 in amino acids: CASSPGLAGVTVGELFF. As DNA, the CDR3 is TGCGCCAGCAGCCCAGGACTAGCGGGGGTTACCGTCGGGGAGCTGTTTTTT.